This T cell receptor (beta chain) was recorded in a study of T cells in tumors after PD-1 blockade. Study-wide background: Patients received pembrolizumab 200 mg every 3 weeks or cemiplimab 350 mg every 2 weeks. On average, peripheral blood gave 113,528 TCR templates and 33,000 or so unique clonotypes. Study-wide results and caveats: Peripheral recruitment is suggested, as some novel exhausted tumor clones were in pre-treatment blood.

V lost 0 bases, J lost 3 bases, and 17 bases lay in between. The CDR3 totals 17 residues. Germline V gene sequence: CDR1 SGHNT, CDR2 YENEEA. This clone was seen only a few times. Its target is unknown. The table came from immunoSEQ multiplex PCR; TCRdb's copy has only in-frame clones and leaves some out. Of approximately 34,000 clones listed, 73% were seen once; the top ten hold less than 50%. Template: tumor biopsy or peripheral blood genomic DNA, roughly 550-6,500 ng per sample. This chain connects TRBV11-3 to TRBJ2-5, with D uncertain. This sequence was found in a human donor with basal cell carcinoma. The sample was PBMCs, taken after anti-PD-1 treatment. CDR3 sequence (DNA): TGTGCCAGCAGCTTAGAGCCCTTGCCCCTCCAGGAAGAGACCCAGTACTTC. It encodes CASSLEPLPLQEETQYF. Full variable domain (missing parts from reference TRBV11-3 and TRBJ2-5): EAGVVQSPRYKIIEKKQPVAFWCNPISGHNTLYWYLQNLGQGPELLIRYENEEAVDDSQLPKDRFSAERLKGVDSTLKIQPAELGDSAVYLCASSLEPLPLQEETQYFGPGTRLLVL.